These T cell receptor beta chains were read from a single sample in a study of CD8+CD57+ T cells in acquired aplastic anemia. From the reads, TCRdb called clonotypes with MiXCR, one entry per CDR3 protein. The sample includes some 64,000 distinct CDR3 sequences, 45% to 70% seen only once; the top ten take less than 2.5%. The sample consisted of sorted CD4+, CD8+, or CD8+CD57+ T cells (not recorded which) from PBMCs. The receptors here all came from a human donor in good health, serving as a control. Each CDR3 is given with its conserved first and last residue. The D gene is left open where the match is weak. Some rows mark clone size as missing; the rest say once, few, many or name a class of expanded clone.

V	size	J	D	CDR3	DNA
TRBV29-1	many	TRBJ1-3	NA	CSVRERNTIYF	TGCAGCGTCCGGGAACGAAACACCATATATTTT
TRBV5-1	many	TRBJ1-1	NA	CASSSDQGITEAFF	TGCGCCAGCAGCTCAGATCAGGGGATCACTGAAGCTTTCTTT
TRBV2	NA	TRBJ2-1	NA	CASSEHSENEQFF	TGTGCCAGCAGTGAGCACAGTGAGAATGAGCAGTTCTTC
TRBV7-2	NA	TRBJ1-2	NA	CASSLRARDGYTF	TGTGCCAGCAGCTTACGGGCCAGGGATGGCTACACCTTC
TRBV30	many	TRBJ1-1	NA	CAWSGRGSDNTEAFF	TGTGCCTGGAGTGGCCGGGGGAGCGATAACACTGAAGCTTTCTTT
TRBV2	NA	TRBJ2-1	NA	CASSDRSYNEQFF	TGTGCCAGCAGCGACAGGAGCTACAATGAGCAGTTCTTC
TRBV24-1	NA	TRBJ2-1	TRBD1	CATGGFHEQFF	TGTGCGACAGGGGGCTTCCATGAGCAGTTCTTC
TRBV10-3	NA	TRBJ2-6	NA	CAISEWDGFRSGANVLTF	TGTGCCATCAGTGAATGGGACGGCTTTCGCTCTGGGGCCAACGTCCTGACTTTC
TRBV29-1	NA	TRBJ1-1	NA	CSVERFGGPEAFF	TGCAGCGTTGAGCGGTTTGGGGGGCCTGAAGCTTTCTTT
TRBV10-1	NA	TRBJ1-2	TRBD1	CARSDRGGYTF	TGCGCCCGGTCGGACAGGGGTGGCTACACCTTC
TRBV20-1	NA	TRBJ2-7	NA	CSARDRGTYEQYF	TGCAGTGCTAGAGACCGGGGTACCTACGAGCAGTACTTC
TRBV24-1	once	TRBJ2-1	TRBD2	CATSALGTRVDEQFF	TGTGCCACCAGTGCTTTAGGGACTAGGGTCGATGAGCAGTTCTTC
TRBV6-1	many	TRBJ2-5	NA	CASSEAGSAGETQYF	TGTGCCAGCAGTGAAGCGGGCTCCGCGGGGGAGACCCAGTACTTC
TRBV12-3/TRBV12-4	many	TRBJ1-4	NA	CASRLSATNEKLFF	TGTGCCAGCAGACTTAGCGCAACTAATGAAAAACTGTTTTTT
TRBV7-8	NA	TRBJ1-1	NA	CASSSRQLTNTEAFF	TGTGCCAGCAGCTCCCGACAGCTAACGAACACTGAAGCTTTCTTT
TRBV2	medium-sized	TRBJ2-3	NA	CASSADRPDTQYF	TGTGCCAGCAGTGCGGACAGACCAGATACGCAGTATTTT
TRBV9	NA	TRBJ2-7	NA	CASSGDLPPYEQYF	TGTGCCAGCAGCGGGGACCTACCACCCTACGAGCAGTACTTC
TRBV27	few	TRBJ1-4	TRBD1	CASARGTGSEKLFF	TGTGCCAGCGCAAGGGGGACAGGGAGTGAAAAACTGTTTTTT
TRBV24-1	NA	TRBJ2-5	TRBD2	CATSDFLAGDQETQHF	TGTGCCACCAGTGATTTTCTAGCGGGAGACCAAGAGACCCAGCACTTC
TRBV11-2	NA	TRBJ2-1	NA	CASSLEVASVSYNEQFF	TGTGCCAGCAGCTTAGAGGTGGCTAGCGTCTCCTACAATGAGCAGTTCTTC
TRBV2	NA	TRBJ1-4	TRBD1	CASSEPETGTEKLFF	TGTGCCAGCAGTGAACCCGAGACAGGGACTGAAAAACTGTTTTTT
TRBV10-3	NA	TRBJ2-2	TRBD2	CAIRREGTGELYF	TGTGCCATCAGGCGGGAGGGGACCGGGGAGCTGTACTTC
TRBV10-3	NA	TRBJ1-5	NA	CAISERTSNQPQHF	TGTGCCATCAGTGAGAGAACGAGCAATCAGCCCCAGCATTTT
TRBV20-1	NA	TRBJ2-7	TRBD2	CSAGRSGKYEQYF	TGCAGTGCTGGGCGTAGCGGGAAGTACGAGCAGTACTTC
TRBV6-4	NA	TRBJ2-1	TRBD2	CASSDRLAGYEQFF	TGTGCCAGCAGTGACCGACTAGCGGGATATGAGCAGTTCTTC
TRBV7-9	NA	TRBJ2-7	TRBD2	CASGLGLAGYEQYF	TGTGCCAGCGGCTTGGGACTAGCAGGCTACGAGCAGTACTTC
TRBV24-1	NA	TRBJ2-7	TRBD2	CATPSPAGGPYEQYF	TGTGCCACCCCTAGTCCAGCGGGAGGCCCCTACGAGCAGTACTTC
TRBV7-2	NA	TRBJ1-2	TRBD1	CASSWDRVNYGYTF	TGTGCCAGCAGCTGGGACAGGGTAAACTATGGCTACACCTTC
TRBV11-1	NA	TRBJ2-1	TRBD1	CASSTRQGNNEQFF	TGTGCCAGCAGCACAAGACAGGGGAACAATGAGCAGTTCTTC
TRBV2	many	TRBJ1-4	TRBD1	CASSRGTVDSEKLFF	TGTGCCAGCAGCCGAGGGACAGTGGATAGTGAAAAACTGTTTTTT
TRBV24-1	NA	TRBJ2-2	NA	CATSLRTGELFF	TGTGCCACCAGTCTCCGAACCGGGGAGCTGTTTTTT
TRBV7-8	NA	TRBJ2-7	NA	CASSRTVTYEQYF	TGTGCCAGCAGCAGGACAGTCACCTACGAGCAGTACTTC
TRBV28	many	TRBJ1-5	TRBD1	CASVGRGYSQPQHF	TGTGCCAGCGTCGGCAGGGGGTATAGTCAGCCCCAGCATTTT
TRBV9	NA	TRBJ2-2	NA	CASSVVAGNTGELFF	TGTGCCAGCAGCGTAGTGGCAGGGAACACCGGGGAGCTGTTTTTT
TRBV7-3	NA	TRBJ2-5	NA	CASSLRRQETQYF	TGTGCCAGCAGCTTAAGACGGCAAGAGACCCAGTACTTC
TRBV9	NA	TRBJ1-6	TRBD1	CASSLGQGGTSPLHF	TGTGCCAGCAGCCTTGGACAGGGGGGGACCTCACCCCTCCACTTT
TRBV10-3	NA	TRBJ2-1	NA	CAISAALGGNEQFF	TGTGCCATCAGCGCCGCCCTCGGGGGAAACGAGCAGTTCTTC
TRBV11-3	many	TRBJ2-1	TRBD2	CASSLWREGNEQFF	TGTGCCAGCAGCCTTTGGCGGGAGGGGAATGAGCAGTTCTTC
TRBV9	many	TRBJ1-1	NA	CASSVTGFTEAFF	TGTGCCAGCAGCGTGACAGGATTCACTGAAGCTTTCTTT
TRBV9	NA	TRBJ2-7	TRBD1	CASSPRDRVYEQYF	TGTGCCAGCAGCCCCCGGGACAGGGTCTACGAGCAGTACTTC
TRBV3-1	many	TRBJ2-1	NA	CASSQDPGGVFF	TGTGCCAGCAGCCAAGATCCGGGCGGGGTGTTCTTC
TRBV7-8	NA	TRBJ2-5	NA	CASSLGTFVETQYF	TGTGCCAGCAGCTTAGGTACTTTTGTGGAGACCCAGTACTTC
TRBV28	many	TRBJ2-7	NA	CASSQMYEQYF	TGTGCCAGCAGCCAAATGTACGAGCAGTACTTC
TRBV2	NA	TRBJ2-3	NA	CASSGGLTDTQYF	TGTGCCAGCAGTGGGGGCCTAACGGATACGCAGTATTTT
TRBV15	NA	TRBJ2-1	NA	CATRGPDNEQFF	TGTGCCACCCGGGGGCCAGACAATGAGCAGTTCTTC
TRBV5-1	few	TRBJ2-7	TRBD2	CASSFGSTSGSYEQYF	TGCGCCAGCAGCTTCGGATCCACTAGCGGGAGCTACGAGCAGTACTTC
TRBV29-1	NA	TRBJ1-3	TRBD1	CSVVQGDGNTIYF	TGCAGCGTCGTACAGGGGGATGGAAACACCATATATTTT